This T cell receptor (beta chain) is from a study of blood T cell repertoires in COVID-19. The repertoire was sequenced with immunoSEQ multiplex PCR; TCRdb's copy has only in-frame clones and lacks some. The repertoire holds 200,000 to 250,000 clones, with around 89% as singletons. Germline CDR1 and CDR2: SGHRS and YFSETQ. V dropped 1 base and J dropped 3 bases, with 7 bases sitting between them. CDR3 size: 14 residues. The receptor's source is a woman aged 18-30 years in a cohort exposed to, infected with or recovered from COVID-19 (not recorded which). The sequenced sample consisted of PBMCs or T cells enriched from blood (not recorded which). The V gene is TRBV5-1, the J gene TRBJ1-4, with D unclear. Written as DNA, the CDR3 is TGCGCCAGCAGCTTGTATACATCTAATGAAAAACTGTTTTTT. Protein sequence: CASSLYTSNEKLFF.